What follows describes a single T cell receptor (beta chain). Its antigen remains unidentified. Germline V gives CDR1 SGHVS, CDR2 FQNEAQ. This CDR3 spans 12 amino acids. The V segment lost 3 bases and the J segment 18 bases; nucleotides outside the gene matches: 6. Use of 60 Vbeta and 13 Jbeta primers characterized the PCR. Clones were sequenced by immunoSEQ multiplex PCR, and TCRdb holds only the in-frame ones, with some missing. The sample lists some 70,000 clones; roughly 80% were seen once. These data originate in a study of cytomegalovirus exposure and HLA in healthy donors. The study's findings and limits: Later findings reportedly placed an Asian-associated ancestry cluster below the roughly 730-donor mean for N-insertions. Presence/absence analyses treated sequencing depth as roughly uniform across donors. Because they were indistinguishable, some V segments, including TRBV6-2 and TRBV6-3, were excluded.

The chain joins TRBV7-8 to TRBJ1-6, with 9 bases lining up with TRBD1. The origin of this receptor is a male donor in good health and CMV-seropositive. The sequenced material came from PBMCs. The chain's CDR3 is CASSFSRDRAHF. Here the CDR3 DNA reads TGTGCCAGCAGCTTTTCCCGGGACAGGGCCCACTTT.